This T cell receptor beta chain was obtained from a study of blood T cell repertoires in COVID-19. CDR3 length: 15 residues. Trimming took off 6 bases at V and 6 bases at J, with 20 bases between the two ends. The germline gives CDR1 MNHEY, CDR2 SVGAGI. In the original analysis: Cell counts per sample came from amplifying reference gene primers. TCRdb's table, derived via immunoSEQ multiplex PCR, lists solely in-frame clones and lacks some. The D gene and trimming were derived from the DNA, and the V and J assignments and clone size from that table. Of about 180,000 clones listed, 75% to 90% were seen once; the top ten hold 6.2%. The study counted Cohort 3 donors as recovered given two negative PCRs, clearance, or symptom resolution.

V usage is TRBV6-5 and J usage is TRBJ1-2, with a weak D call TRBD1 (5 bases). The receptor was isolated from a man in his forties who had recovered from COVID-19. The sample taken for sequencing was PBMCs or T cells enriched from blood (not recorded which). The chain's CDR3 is CASREDWGTPNGYTF. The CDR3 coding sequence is TGTGCCAGCAGAGAGGATTGGGGCACCCCGAATGGCTACACCTTC.